This record looks at one T cell receptor (beta chain) sequence and its context. This clone is a singleton in its sample. The clone's antigen remains unknown. No much larger clone exists at a distance of one base, and base qualities are not known. The treatment or condition tag for this specimen amounts to: 15 to 20 received Ad26.COV2.S at low or high dose, single or two shots; about 5 received placebo; per-sample allocation not given. Repertoires of vaccine and placebo recipients were sequenced from samples taken on day 63 after the first injection. Between 29 July and 7 August 2020, Cohort 1b enrolled some 25 adults aged 18-55 years at one site in Boston, USA. Ad26.COV2.S was a replication-incompetent adenovirus type 26 vector that expressed a prefusion-stabilized SARS-CoV-2 spike protein derived from the original Wuhan strain. The CDR3 goes from the cysteine to the phenylalanine over 15 residues. Only the CDR3 region is kept as DNA, spanning 45 bases read in frame from base 1. The germline V gene yields SGHRS for CDR1 and YFSETQ for CDR2. V is cut by 4 bases and J by 4 bases, and the space between the germline ends is 16 bases.

TCRbeta CDR3 regions were sequenced with the immunoSEQ Assay. After extraction, genomic DNA underwent amplification by bias-controlled multiplex PCR, followed by high-throughput sequencing. The authors' pipeline ran thus. Collapsing and filtering of sequences were performed to quantify the absolute abundance of each unique TCRbeta CDR3 region. T cell fraction was estimated by normalizing TCRbeta template counts to usable DNA, which was measured by amplifying reference genes present in all nucleated cells. Repertoire TCRs were annotated as SARS-CoV-2-specific by exact matching of V gene, CDR3 amino acid sequence and J gene to a known reactive TCR set. The reference SARS-CoV-2 TCR set was derived from MIRA and filtered for enrichment in COVID-19-positive ImmuneCODE repertoires, a step that removed public or cross-reactive TCRs. Using the MIRA antigens, annotated TCRs were further analysed by specific ORF or by position within an ORF. Breadth was defined as the number of annotated unique rearrangements divided by the total number of unique productive rearrangements, and depth was defined as the summed frequency of the annotated unique rearrangements. TCR breadth was compared between groups using two-sided Wilcoxon rank-sum tests. What TCRdb holds here is the immuneACCESS table cut down to in-frame rearrangements. Part of the clones is not present; checked against another copy, under half of the missing clones reflect an unresolved V gene, and the others are unexplained. V, J and clone size were drawn from that table, and D and trimming were deduced from the DNA. The sample yields around 400,000 clones; about nine tenths were counted once. The ten biggest clones cover 1.5% to 2% of the sample.

The data originate from a study of Ad26.COV2.S vaccination and SARS-CoV-2 variants (dated by TCRdb to the early 2020s). General notes on the study: Donors in the vaccine arm were drawn from COV1001, a multicentre, randomized, double-blind, placebo-controlled phase I-IIa trial testing Ad26.COV2.S in healthy adults. Ad26.COV2.S was administered intramuscularly at 5 x 10^10 or 1 x 10^11 viral particles, either as a single shot or as two shots given 56 days apart. TCRbeta repertoire sequencing served as the tool for gauging how specific and how broad the SARS-CoV-2-reactive T cell receptors were following Ad26.COV2.S vaccination. The TCR-sequenced set comprised around 30 samples: around 20 Ad26.COV2.S vaccine recipients, 5 placebo recipients and 8 SARS-CoV-2 convalescent individuals. Participants in the trial were split at random into five groups of five each, receiving low-dose or high-dose Ad26.COV2.S once or twice, or else placebo on both occasions. Investigators remained blinded to trial group allocation during experiments and outcome assessment.

What the research found in general, with its limitations: Vaccine and placebo recipients had similar non-spike TCR breadth, a finding consistent with the vaccine containing only spike. The study was not powered to compare responses between vaccine doses or regimens. After vaccination, substantial breadth of spike-specific CD8+ and CD4+ T cell responses was reported. It was noted by the authors that total T cell responses may have been underestimated by the TCR breadth and depth analyses. Compared with placebo recipients, Ad26.COV2.S recipients showed higher spike-specific TCR breadth (P = 0.0014).

The source of this sequence is a person between 18 and 65 years old who received the Ad26.COV2.S COVID-19 vaccine or a placebo. The sequenced sample was peripheral blood, obtained in a trial of Ad26.COV2.S vaccine versus placebo. The V and J segments used are TRBV5-1 and TRBJ2-3, with the D gene uncertain. Here the CDR3 is given as CASSPRSSRPDTQYF. The nucleotides are TGCGCCAGCAGCCCTCGGTCTTCGCGCCCAGATACGCAGTATTTT.